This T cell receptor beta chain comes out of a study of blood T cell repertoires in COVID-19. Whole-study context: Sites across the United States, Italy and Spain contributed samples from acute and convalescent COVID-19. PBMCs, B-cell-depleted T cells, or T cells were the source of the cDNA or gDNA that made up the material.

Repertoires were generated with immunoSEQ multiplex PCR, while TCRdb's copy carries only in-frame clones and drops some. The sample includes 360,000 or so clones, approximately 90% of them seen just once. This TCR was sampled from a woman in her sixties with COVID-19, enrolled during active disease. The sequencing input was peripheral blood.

CDR3 in amino acids: CASSLRTSGPVGGELFF. DNA of the CDR3: TGTGCCAGCAGCTTACGGACTAGCGGACCTGTGGGCGGGGAGCTGTTTTTT. The chain links TRBV7-8 to TRBJ2-2; 10 nucleotides align to TRBD2. There are 17 residues in the CDR3. The V gene end was trimmed by 2 bases and the J gene end by 7 bases; junction bases not matched to a gene: 10. Germline values: CDR1 SGHVS, CDR2 FQNEAQ.